This TCR beta chain appears in the sequencing data of a study of T cells in Graves' hyperthyroidism and ophthalmopathy. The germline gives CDR1 DFQATT, CDR2 SNEGSKA (reference sequence). The CDR3 totals 14 residues. V was trimmed by 6 bases and J by 5 bases, leaving 17 bases between them. Regions amplified from RNA transcripts were the TCR beta CDR3 regions. The primer set for the first-round RT-PCR of the TCR CDR3 was HTBI. TCRdb passed the multiplex PCR reads through MiXCR, listing each CDR3 protein once. In the table there are hundreds of thousands of distinct CDR3 sequences, around 15% of which are singletons. Many counts were recorded for this clonotype.

This clonotype originated in a young woman with Graves' hyperthyroidism. The chain couples TRBV20-1 to TRBJ2-1; the D gene is possibly TRBD2 (6 bases). The source material was blood. CDR3 DNA sequence: TGCAGTGCCCATCGAAGGAGGGAGCACAATGAGCAGTTCTTC. Its protein is CSAHRRREHNEQFF.